This T cell receptor (beta chain) was documented in a study of cytomegalovirus exposure and HLA in healthy donors. The study's findings and limits: It was reportedly the case that the classifier diagnosed cytomegalovirus status with high specificity and sensitivity. There were fewer than 200 TCR beta chains listed as cytomegalovirus-associated. Later analysis revealed greater clonal expansion in HLA-associated TCR beta chains than in equally common others.

Germline lookup yields CDR1 LNHDA and CDR2 SQIVND (reference sequence). The CDR3 is 18 residues long. Trimming removed 5 bases at V and 5 bases at J, with 22 bases between. Primers: 60 Vbeta forward and 13 Jbeta reverse. Produced via immunoSEQ multiplex PCR; TCRdb's table is partial and in-frame only. The repertoire holds some 140,000 clones, with around three quarters as singletons. Note on this clone: The antigen is undetermined.

The TCR was taken from a man in his forties in good health and CMV-seronegative. Sequenced material: PBMCs. The rearrangement uses TRBV19 and TRBJ1-6, with D maybe TRBD1 (5 bases). The CDR3 reads CASSLIGTIALNNSPLHF. The CDR3 DNA reads TGTGCCAGTAGTCTAATCGGGACTATTGCTCTCAATAATTCACCCCTCCACTTT.